This entry describes one T cell receptor beta chain. Its target is not known. This sample stems from a study of pediatric ulcerative colitis. Study summary: Most patients had pancolitis, and two had left-sided colitis.

TCRdb's copy holds only in-frame clones and misses some; the assay was immunoSEQ multiplex PCR. This table holds about 64,000 clones, over 70% found once. Study-wide results and caveats: Blood-rectal clonal overlap within each person was significantly higher in ulcerative colitis patients than controls. All ulcerative colitis patients, but no controls, carried a couple of rectal clonotypes. Substantially fewer templates came from a couple of patients' blood samples.

Trimming pared 7 bases from V and 3 bases from J, leaving 13 bases between. The germline V gene encodes CDR1 MNHNS and CDR2 SASEGT. The CDR3 runs 15 residues. The sequence came from a boy younger than 18 with moderate ulcerative colitis. Sequenced input: blood. The chain recombines TRBV6-1 with TRBJ1-6; D is unclear. The CDR3 sequence is CASTQRPLYNSPLHF. The CDR3 DNA reads TGTGCCAGCACGCAGAGGCCCCTCTATAATTCACCCCTCCACTTT.